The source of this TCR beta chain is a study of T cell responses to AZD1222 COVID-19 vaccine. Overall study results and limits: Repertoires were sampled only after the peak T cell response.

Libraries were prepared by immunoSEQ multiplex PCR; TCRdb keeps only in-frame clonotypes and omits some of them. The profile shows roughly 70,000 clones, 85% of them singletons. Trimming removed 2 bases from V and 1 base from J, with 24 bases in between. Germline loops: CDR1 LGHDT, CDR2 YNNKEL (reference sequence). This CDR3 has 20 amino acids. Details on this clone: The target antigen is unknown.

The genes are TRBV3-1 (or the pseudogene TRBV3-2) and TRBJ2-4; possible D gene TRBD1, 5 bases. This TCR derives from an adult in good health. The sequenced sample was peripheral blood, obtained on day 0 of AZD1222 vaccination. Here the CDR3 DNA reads TGTGCCAGCAGCCAAAGATCCGAACCTCTGGGGCGCGGTGCCAAAAACATTCAGTACTTC. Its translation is CASSQRSEPLGRGAKNIQYF.